This T cell receptor (beta chain) was obtained from a study of blood T cell repertoires in COVID-19. Study overall: T cells, B-cell-depleted T cells, or PBMCs supplied cDNA or gDNA.

Per the authors' pipeline: Estimated nucleated cell counts came from reference gene primer amplification. Produced via immunoSEQ multiplex PCR; TCRdb's table is partial and in-frame only. V and J calls plus clone size are reproduced from that table; the DNA served to infer D and trimming. Of approximately 90,000 clones listed, more than 60% are singletons. Deletions cut 5 bases from V and 4 bases from J, with 8 bases between. Looked up from germline, CDR1 is SEHNR and CDR2 is FQNEAQ (reference sequence). The CDR3 spans 13 residues. The specimen was peripheral blood. This sequence joins TRBV7-9 and TRBJ1-4, with D unresolved. The sequence was collected from a human donor in a cohort sampled during active COVID-19. CDR3 region: CASSGQNNEKLFF. The CDR3 DNA reads TGTGCCAGCAGCGGGCAGAATAATGAAAAACTGTTTTTT.